This T cell receptor (beta chain) derives from a study of T cells in Graves' hyperthyroidism and ophthalmopathy. Template material for amplifying TCR beta CDR3 regions consisted of RNA transcripts. Using the HTBI primer set, a first-round RT-PCR was run on the TCR CDR3. From the multiplex PCR reads, TCRdb called clonotypes with MiXCR, one entry per CDR3 protein. The sample lists 400,000 to 500,000 distinct CDR3 sequences, 13% to 15% occurring once. Trimming took 0 bases from V and 3 from J, leaving 8 bases between them. In germline, CDR1 is DFQATT, CDR2 SNEGSKA (reference sequence). The CDR3 is made up of 14 amino acids. Uncontrolled infections, other autoimmune diseases, pregnancy or lactation led to exclusion of patients.

The rearrangement links TRBV20-1 to TRBJ2-2; perhaps TRBD2 as D (5 bases). The sequenced sample consisted of blood. The sequence derives from a woman in her late teens or twenties with Graves' hyperthyroidism. The CDR3 reads CSAREEADTGELFF. In nucleotides, the CDR3 is TGCAGTGCTAGAGAGGAGGCTGACACCGGGGAGCTGTTTTTT.